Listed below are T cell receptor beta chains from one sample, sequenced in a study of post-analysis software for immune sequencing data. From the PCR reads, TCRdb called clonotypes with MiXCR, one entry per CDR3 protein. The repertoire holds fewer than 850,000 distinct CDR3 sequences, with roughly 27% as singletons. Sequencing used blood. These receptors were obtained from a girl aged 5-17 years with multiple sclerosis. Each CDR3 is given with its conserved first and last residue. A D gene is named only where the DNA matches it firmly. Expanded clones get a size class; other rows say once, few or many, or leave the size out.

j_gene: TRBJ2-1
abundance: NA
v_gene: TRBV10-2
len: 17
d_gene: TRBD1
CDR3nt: TGCGCCAGCAGCGCGGACCCCGGCAGGGGGCGATTCAATGAGCAGTTCTTC
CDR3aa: CASSADPGRGRFNEQFF

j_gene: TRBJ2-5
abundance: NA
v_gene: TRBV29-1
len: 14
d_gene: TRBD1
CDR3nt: TGCAGCGGACGGAGGACAGGGGCTGGAGAGACCCAGTACTTC
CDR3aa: CSGRRTGAGETQYF

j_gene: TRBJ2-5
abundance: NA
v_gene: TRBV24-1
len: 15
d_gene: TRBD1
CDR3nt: TGTGCCACCAGTGATCCCAGGGACAGGTGGGAGACCCAGTACTTC
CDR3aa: CATSDPRDRWETQYF

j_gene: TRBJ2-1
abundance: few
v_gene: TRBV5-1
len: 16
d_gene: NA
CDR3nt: TGCGCCAGCAGCTTACTCCACAGGGTAGATACAAATGAGCAGTTCTTC
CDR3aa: CASSLLHRVDTNEQFF

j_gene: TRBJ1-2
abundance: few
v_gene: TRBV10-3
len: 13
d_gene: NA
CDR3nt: TGTGCCATCAGTGAAGGGCAGGAGGAGGGCTACACCTTC
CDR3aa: CAISEGQEEGYTF

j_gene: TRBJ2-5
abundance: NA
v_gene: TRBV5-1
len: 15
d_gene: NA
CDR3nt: TGCGCCAGCAGCTTGGGATTCCGGGTACAAGAGACCCAGTACTTC
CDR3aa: CASSLGFRVQETQYF

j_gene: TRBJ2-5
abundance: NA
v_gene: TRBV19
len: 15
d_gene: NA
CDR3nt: TGTGCCAGTAGGGGGTGGAACCTCGACGGGCTCCGGTCGTACTTC
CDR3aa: CASRGWNLDGLRSYF

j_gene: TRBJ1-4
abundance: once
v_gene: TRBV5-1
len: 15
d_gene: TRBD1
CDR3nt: TGCGCCAGCAGCTGGGGACAGGGAAACTATGAAAAACTGTTTTTT
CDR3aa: CASSWGQGNYEKLFF

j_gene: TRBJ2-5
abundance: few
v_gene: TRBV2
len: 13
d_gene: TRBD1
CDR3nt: TGTGCCAGCATTCGTAACAGGGGTGAGACCCAGTACTTC
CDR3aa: CASIRNRGETQYF

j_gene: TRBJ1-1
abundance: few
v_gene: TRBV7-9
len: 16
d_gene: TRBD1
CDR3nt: TGTGCCGGCAGCTTAGGGACAGGGACGGTGAACACTGAAGCTTTCTTT
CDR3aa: CAGSLGTGTVNTEAFF

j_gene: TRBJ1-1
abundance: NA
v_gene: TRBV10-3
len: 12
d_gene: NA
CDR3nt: TGTGCCATCAAGGAGGGCCACACTGAAGCTTTCTTT
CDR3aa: CAIKEGHTEAFF

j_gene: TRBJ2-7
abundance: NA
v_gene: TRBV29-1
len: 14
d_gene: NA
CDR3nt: TGCAGCGTTGAAGATCAAGGGTCTAGAGACGAGCAGTACTTC
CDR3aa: CSVEDQGSRDEQYF

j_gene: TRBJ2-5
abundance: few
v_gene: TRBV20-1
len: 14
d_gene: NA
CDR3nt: TGCAGTGCTCCAATGACAGGGAGGAGAGAGACCCAGTACTTC
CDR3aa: CSAPMTGRRETQYF

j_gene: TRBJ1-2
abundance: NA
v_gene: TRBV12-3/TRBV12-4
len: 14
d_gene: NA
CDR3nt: TGTGCCAGCACCCCCATCAGGAACGACTATGGCTACACCTTC
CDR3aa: CASTPIRNDYGYTF

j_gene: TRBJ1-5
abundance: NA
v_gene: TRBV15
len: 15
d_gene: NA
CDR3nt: TGTGCCACCAGCGGAATCAGGGATGGCAATCAGCCCCAGCATTTT
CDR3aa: CATSGIRDGNQPQHF

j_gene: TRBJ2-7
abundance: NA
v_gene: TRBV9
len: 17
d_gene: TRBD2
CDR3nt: TGTGCCAGCACCCAAGGCCTACAAGCGGGAGCGTACAATGAGCAGTACTTC
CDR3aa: CASTQGLQAGAYNEQYF